These 10 T cell receptor beta chains came from one sample sequenced in a study of blood T cell repertoires in COVID-19. Here immunoSEQ multiplex PCR was the method, and the copy in TCRdb shows in-frame clones only, minus some. The table has 250,000 to 300,000 clones, around 88% seen once. Sequenced: peripheral blood. All receptors derive from an elderly man with acute or convalescent COVID-19.

The V and J genes are TRBV7-9 and TRBJ1-6, with 7 nucleotides matching TRBD1. Germline CDR1 reads SEHNR; CDR2 reads FQNEAQ (reference sequence). There are 14 residues in the CDR3. V lost 5 bases to trimming and J lost 9 bases; unmatched junction nucleotides: 7. Here the CDR3 DNA reads TGTGCCAGCAGCCTACGACAGGGTAGTTCACCCCTCCACTTT. Amino acid sequence: CASSLRQGSSPLHF.

This chain uses TRBV3-1 (or the pseudogene TRBV3-2) with TRBJ2-1, with D hard to call. This CDR3 spans 15 amino acids. Germline V gene lookup returns CDR1 LGHDT and CDR2 YNNKEL (reference sequence). V was clipped by 4 bases and J by 0 bases, with 10 bases between them. The CDR3 region is CASSPLLSSYNEQFF. CDR3 in DNA: TGTGCCAGCAGCCCGCTCCTGAGCTCCTACAATGAGCAGTTCTTC.

V usage is TRBV4-1 and J usage is TRBJ2-5; 7 bases align to TRBD1. This CDR3 region has 15 residues. Germline CDR1 is MGHRA and CDR2 is YSYEKL. The ends lost 1 base at V and 2 bases at J; junction bases unmatched: 4. The CDR3 region has the DNA TGCGCCAGCAGCCAAGTGACAGGGCGACAAGAGACCCAGTACTTC. It specifies CASSQVTGRQETQYF.

This clone was seen only a few times. V is TRBV2 and J is TRBJ2-2; TRBD1 matches 7 bases. After removal of 7 bases from V and 4 bases from J, the junction contained 9 bases not matched to a gene. Germline-derived CDR1 and CDR2 are SNHLY and FYNNEI. This CDR3 is built from 15 residues. The CDR3 nucleotides read TGTGCCAGCAATCCCGACAGGGCGGGCACCGGGGAGCTGTTTTTT. This encodes CASNPDRAGTGELFF. Full variable domain (rest looked up from reference TRBV2 and TRBJ2-2): EPEVTQTPSHQVTQMGQEVILRCVPISNHLYFYWYRQILGQKVEFLVSFYNNEISEKSEIFDDQFSVERPDGSNFTLKIRSTKLEDSAMYFCASNPDRAGTGELFFGEGSRLTVL.

The chain employs TRBV13 and TRBJ2-7; 8 bases fit TRBD1. CDR1 is PRHDT, CDR2 FYEKMQ, per germline (reference sequence). This CDR3 is 14 amino acids long. J was trimmed by 0 bases and V by 2 bases; bases with no gene match: 0. CDR3 in DNA: TGTGCCAGCAGCTTAACAGGGGGCTCCTACGAGCAGTACTTC. It yields the protein CASSLTGGSYEQYF. The full variable domain, its missing parts supplied by reference TRBV13 and TRBJ2-7, is AAGVIQSPRHLIKEKRETATLKCYPIPRHDTVYWYQQGPGQDPQFLISFYEKMQSDKGSIPDRFSAQQFSDYHSELNMSSLELGDSALYFCASSLTGGSYEQYFGPGTRLTVT.

This clone was seen once. The chain joins TRBV6-5 to TRBJ2-7; 8 nucleotides align to TRBD2. V gave up 0 bases and J gave up 8 bases; unmatched junction bases: 3. CDR3 length: 13 residues. Germline V gene sequence: CDR1 MNHEY, CDR2 SVGAGI. The DNA for the CDR3 is TGTGCCAGCAGTTACTCGATAGCGGGGCAGCAGTACTTC. Translating gives CASSYSIAGQQYF.

This chain connects TRBV30 to TRBJ2-3; TRBD2 matches at 10 bases. Germline CDR1 reads GTSNPN; CDR2 reads SVGIG (reference sequence). This CDR3 spans 19 amino acids. V lost 4 bases to trimming and J lost 0 bases; unmatched junction nucleotides: 16. The CDR3 DNA follows: TGTGCCTGGACCCTCCTCAGGACTAGCGGACATTCTAGCACAGATACGCAGTATTTT. Its translation is CAWTLLRTSGHSSTDTQYF.

The CDR3 DNA reads TGTGCCAGCAGCTGGTCGGGGGACAGGGGTCACGGGGAGCTGTTTTTT. Its protein is CASSWSGDRGHGELFF. This chain uses TRBV7-2 with TRBJ2-2, with 10 positions matching TRBD1. The CDR3 contains 16 residues. With 4 bases clipped from V and 7 bases from J, the junction kept 9 bases outside the gene matches. Per germline, CDR1 SGHTA and CDR2 FQGNSA.

This chain joins TRBV5-4 and TRBJ2-5; TRBD2 is a possible D gene (5 bases). V dropped 2 bases and J dropped 5 bases, with 16 bases sitting between them. The CDR3 sequence is 15 residues long. The germline V gene has CDR1 SGHNT and CDR2 YYREEE (reference sequence). The CDR3 loop is CASSFPRGGEETQYF. In nucleotides, the CDR3 is TGTGCCAGCAGCTTTCCACGAGGAGGAGAGGAGACCCAGTACTTC.

The chain has TRBV5-1 and TRBJ2-1, with 10 positions matching TRBD2. This CDR3 region has 15 residues. J lost 5 bases, V lost 1 base, and 3 bases had no gene match. CDR1 is SGHRS, CDR2 YFSETQ, per germline. The CDR3 sequence: CASSLLAGENNEQFF. CDR3 nucleotide sequence: TGCGCCAGCAGCTTGCTAGCGGGAGAAAACAATGAGCAGTTCTTC. Complete variable domain (other parts from reference TRBV5-1 and TRBJ2-1): KAGVTQTPRYLIKTRGQQVTLSCSPISGHRSVSWYQQTPGQGLQFLFEYFSETQRNKGNFPGRFSGRQFSNSRSEMNVSTLELGDSALYLCASSLLAGENNEQFFGPGTRLTVL.